This T cell receptor beta chain came from a study of molecular identifiers for immune sequencing clone quantification (dated by TCRdb to the late 2010s). Notes on the research overall: For a replicate experiment, the RNA from either around 20,000 or 99,000 naive CD8 T cells was divided into five aliquots, and four of those aliquots went on to sequencing. CD8 T cells were used in a methods study to benchmark molecular-identifier clustering-based TCR repertoire sequencing (MIDCIRS) and TCR RNA copy counting.

Naive CD8 T cell libraries were made from about 21,000 to 970,000 sorted cells using 10%, 30% or 50% of purified RNA. On a BD FACSAria II, naive CD8 T cells were FACS-sorted as CD8+CD4-CCR7+CD45RA+ and collected into RLT Plus buffer. Around 10 TCR copies' worth of Jurkat RNA were spiked into roughly 20,000-1,000,000 naive CD8 T cell samples to test detection sensitivity. CD8 T cells were enriched using RosetteSep CD8+ T Cell Enrichment Cocktail and Ficoll-Paque, and the enriched cells then underwent ACK red cell lysis. Summary of the overall study and its limitations: Clones above 20 RNA copies held over 97% of molecules in CMV-specific effector cells but under 1% in naive cells. When barcode sub-clustering was omitted, TCR diversity was inflated by chimeric consensus sequences, with chimeras reaching as high as 47%. Even against a background of 750,000 to 1,000,000 naive CD8 T cells, spiked-in Jurkat TCR RNA amounting to a single cell's worth was reported to be detectable. Highly expanded clone sizes could be underestimated if identical TCR molecules share a barcode. Modeling gave about 3 recovered TCR RNA copies per cell versus roughly 10 by digital PCR, implying approximately 30% capture efficiency. The naive libraries included spiked-in Jurkat TCR RNA (more than nine copies' worth), and this Jurkat TCR RNA is not part of the donor repertoire.

This clonotype occurred many times. It lacks a known antigen. It has no much larger one-base neighbor in the sample; base qualities were not kept. The library came from PCR. The listed sequencing device is Illumina HiSeq 4000. Bulk TCR libraries were prepared as previously described, using TCR primers listed in Table S5. Purification of total RNA was performed with the Qiagen AllPrep DNA/RNA kit. Before analysis, reads from multiple sequencing runs of one library were combined. The study's own analysis went as follows. Reads were retained only if the reads had an exact TCR constant sequence, and the retained reads were trimmed to 150 nt and grouped according to their 12-nt molecular barcodes. Within each barcode group, reads were sub-clustered at a 15% Levenshtein threshold, and quality-weighted consensus sequences were built per RNA molecule. Non-functional sequences were excluded, and lower-count sequences lying one edit away from another sequence were also excluded. Barcode sub-clusters with fewer than 20% of the maximum read count were removed, based on fitting two negative binomial distributions. TCRdb redid the processing of the public reads, applying fastp at Q25 and MiXCR, and retained in-frame beta chains. Here each entry gathers all rows of one CDR3 protein and keeps the most common genes and DNA. TCRdb, not the original authors, processed these V and J calls. This sample comprises hundreds of thousands of distinct CDR3 sequences, roughly 21% of them detected only once. Of the sample, roughly 0.85% is held by the ten largest clones.

Sequencing was carried out using naive CD8+ T cells from blood, with Jurkat cell RNA spiked in. The sample's cell subset or site label, in plain terms: FACS-sorted CD8+CD4-CCR7+CD45RA+ naive T cells. The receptor's source is a human donor in good health. Some libraries in this study had Jurkat cell RNA spiked in.

The CDR3 in this case is CASSLGTDQETQYF. In nucleotide form, the sequence is TGTGCCAGCAGCCTCGGGACAGACCAAGAGACCCAGTACTTC. This chain joins TRBV4-2 to TRBJ2-5, and 7 bases in between align with TRBD1. From a lookup of the germline V gene, CDR1 and CDR2 are LGHNA and YNFKEQ. The CDR3 numbers 14 residues from cysteine through phenylalanine. Only the CDR3 DNA is retained, 42 bases long and in frame from the first base. Trimming accounts for 4 bases at V and 0 bases at J, while the number of junction bases matched to no gene is 2.